Presented here are 2 T cell receptor beta chains from one specimen sequenced in a study of blood T cell repertoires in COVID-19. Using immunoSEQ multiplex PCR, the repertoire was profiled, and TCRdb retains in-frame clones only, with some absent. Here the sample spans around 200,000 clones, over 75% being singletons. The sample taken for sequencing was peripheral blood. The origin of the receptors is a woman older than 75 with acute or convalescent COVID-19.

This clone was counted between two and nine times. J is TRBJ2-2 and V is TRBV29-1; D perhaps matches TRBD2 (5 bases). The germline CDR1 and CDR2 sequences are SQVTM and ANQGSEA. With 6 bases removed from V and 3 bases from J, the gap between germline ends came to 8 bases. The CDR3 is 12 residues long. The CDR3 loop is CSVRTYTGELFF. The DNA for the CDR3 is TGCAGCGTACGGACTTACACCGGGGAGCTGTTTTTT.

This clone has just a few counts. The V call is TRBV27, the J call TRBJ2-7; 10 positions agree with TRBD2. V shed 2 bases and J 4 bases; nucleotides not matched to a gene: 5. The CDR3 consists of 15 residues. Germline lookup yields CDR1 MNHEY and CDR2 SMNVEV (reference sequence). CDR3 in amino acids: CASSLQGLATYEQYF. DNA for the CDR3: TGTGCCAGCAGTTTACAGGGACTAGCGACATACGAGCAGTACTTC.